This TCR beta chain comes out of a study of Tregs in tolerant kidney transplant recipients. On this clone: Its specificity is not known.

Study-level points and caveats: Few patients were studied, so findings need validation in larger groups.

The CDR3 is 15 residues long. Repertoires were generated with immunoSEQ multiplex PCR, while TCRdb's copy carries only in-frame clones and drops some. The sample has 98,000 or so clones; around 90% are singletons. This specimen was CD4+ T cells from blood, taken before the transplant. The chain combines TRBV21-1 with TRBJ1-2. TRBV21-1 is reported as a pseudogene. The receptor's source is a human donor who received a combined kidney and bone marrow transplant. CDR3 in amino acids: CASSKARDANYGYTF. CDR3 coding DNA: TGTGCCAGCAGCAAAGCGCGGGATGCTAACTATGGCTACACCTTC.